This T cell receptor beta chain is drawn from a study of blood T cell repertoires in COVID-19. The method was immunoSEQ multiplex PCR; TCRdb's version includes in-frame clones alone and lacks a portion of them. The sample has hundreds of thousands of clones, 88% seen once; the top ten hold 4%. The clonotype originates from a woman between 45 and 65 years old with active or convalescent COVID-19. What was sequenced was peripheral blood.

The CDR3 DNA reads as TGTGCCAGCAGGAACAGGGCTGGGACAGATACGCAGTATTTT. Translation: CASRNRAGTDTQYF. The chain combines TRBV27 with TRBJ2-3; D possibly corresponds to TRBD1 (6 bases). V lost 6 bases and J lost 3, with 13 bases in between. Germline-derived CDR1 and CDR2 are MNHEY and SMNVEV (reference sequence). CDR3 length equals 14 residues.